The 21 T cell receptor beta chains reported below all come from one sample, sequenced in a study of identical twins. TCRdb re-called the 5' RACE reads through MiXCR, storing one row per CDR3 protein. This table has a few hundred thousand distinct CDR3 sequences, roughly 9.5% appearing once. The data were also submitted as part of a second study, on yellow fever vaccine responses in identical twins.

Input material: PBMCs. These receptor sequences come from a woman between 18 and 29 years old in good health.

This clonotype occurred many times. The V gene is TRBV4-1, the J gene TRBJ2-2; 8 bases agree with TRBD2. The CDR3 extends over 15 amino acids. Germline lookup yields CDR1 MGHRA and CDR2 YSYEKL. V was clipped by 1 base and J by 4 bases; unmatched bases: 2. The CDR3 nucleotides read TGCGCCAGCAGCCAAGTCACTAGCGGCACCGGGGAGCTGTTTTTT. It encodes CASSQVTSGTGELFF.

This clonotype was counted at least ten times. The V and J genes are TRBV10-1 and TRBJ2-1; 7 bases line up with TRBD2. V shed 0 bases, J shed 12 bases, and the junction held 14 bases outside the gene matches. There are 16 residues in the CDR3. Germline CDR1 WNHNN, CDR2 SYGVQD (reference sequence). The CDR3 loop is CASSESWGGGIVRQFF. In nucleotides, the CDR3 is TGCGCCAGCAGTGAGTCATGGGGGGGAGGAATAGTTAGGCAGTTCTTC.

For the CDR3, the DNA is TGCAGCGTACAACTAGCGGGAAAAAACACAGATACGCAGTATTTT. It encodes CSVQLAGKNTDTQYF. This chain uses TRBV29-1 with TRBJ2-3; 10 nucleotides match TRBD2. Germline lookup yields CDR1 SQVTM and CDR2 ANQGSEA. V was clipped by 6 bases and J by 2 bases; unmatched bases: 8. The CDR3 contains 15 residues.

This clonotype was picked up a small number of times. The chain combines TRBV6-1 with TRBJ2-1, with a weak D call TRBD1 (7 bases). CDR1 and CDR2 (germline): MNHNS, SASEGT. The CDR3 has 14 residues. Trimming took off 7 bases at V and 6 bases at J, with 16 bases between the two ends. The CDR3 DNA sequence: TGTGCCAGCACCCGGGGGACAGTAGGCAATGAGCAGTTCTTC. The encoded protein is CASTRGTVGNEQFF.

This clonotype was detected ten times or more. The V gene is TRBV12-3 or TRBV12-4, the J gene TRBJ2-1; D unclear. The CDR3 runs 15 residues. Trimming cost V 4 bases and J 0 bases, with 10 bases left between them. The CDR3 here is CASSSGLSSYNEQFF. CDR3 DNA sequence: TGTGCCAGCAGTTCTGGTCTGAGCTCCTACAATGAGCAGTTCTTC.

This clonotype was counted between two and nine times. The gene calls are TRBV11-2 and TRBJ2-5; D not certain. Germline-derived CDR1 and CDR2 are SGHAT and FQNNGV. The ends were cut back, 5 bases at V and 5 bases at J, with 18 bases in the middle. The CDR3 is made up of 15 amino acids. The chain's CDR3 is CASSLDGQFRETQYF. The CDR3 DNA is TGTGCCAGCAGCCTCGACGGCCAATTTAGGGAGACCCAGTACTTC.

V usage is TRBV30 and J usage is TRBJ2-7; D unclear. CDR3 length: 12 amino acids. Germline V gene sequence: CDR1 GTSNPN, CDR2 SVGIG (reference sequence). V dropped 0 bases and J dropped 7 bases, with 10 bases sitting between them. CDR3 sequence reads: CAWSVGAWEQYF. For the CDR3, the DNA is TGTGCCTGGAGTGTAGGTGCGTGGGAGCAGTACTTC.

This chain connects TRBV9 to TRBJ2-7; D is perhaps TRBD2 (6 bases). The CDR3 sequence is 13 residues long. Trimming took 3 bases from V and 6 from J, leaving 13 bases between them. Germline assignment: CDR1 SGDLS and CDR2 YYNGEE. CDR3 nucleotide sequence: TGTGCCAGCAGCGGCCCGGAGGGCCTCGAGCAGTACTTC. It yields the protein CASSGPEGLEQYF.

The chain has TRBV2 and TRBJ1-5; perhaps TRBD1 as D (6 bases). CDR1 SNHLY and CDR2 FYNNEI come from the germline V gene. V lost 7 bases and J lost 2, with 15 bases in between. This CDR3 region has 15 residues. Here the CDR3 reads CASIAGAPGNQPQHF. CDR3 nucleotide sequence: TGTGCCAGCATTGCAGGGGCTCCGGGCAATCAGCCCCAGCATTTT.

The V gene is TRBV6-1, the J gene TRBJ2-5; tentatively, D is TRBD2 (5 bases). The CDR3 has 13 residues. The germline V and J ends were trimmed by 4 bases and 7 bases, with 13 bases remaining between them. CDR1 MNHNS and CDR2 SASEGT come from the germline V gene. CDR3: CASSARGLGTQYF. The CDR3 bases are TGTGCCAGCAGTGCCCGGGGTCTTGGGACCCAGTACTTC.

The sample holds many counts of this clonotype. The CDR3 DNA reads as TGTGCCAGCAGCCGTTTGGACGGACGGGGAGCAGGAGAGACCCAGTACTTC. This sequence encodes CASSRLDGRGAGETQYF. J is TRBJ2-5 and V is TRBV28, with D tentatively TRBD2 (5 bases). Trimming took off 6 bases at V and 4 bases at J, with 24 bases between the two ends. Germline V CDR1 and CDR2: MDHEN, SYDVKM. The CDR3 loop spans 17 amino acids.

This clonotype was counted ten times or more. The chain couples TRBV12-3 or TRBV12-4 to TRBJ2-1; the match to TRBD1 covers 10 bases. CDR3 length: 15 amino acids. With 5 bases clipped from V and 8 bases from J, the junction kept 9 bases outside the gene matches. CDR3 sequence: CASSPRDRGAYEQFF. The CDR3 DNA is TGTGCCAGCAGTCCCCGGGACAGGGGCGCGTATGAGCAGTTCTTC.

The V gene is TRBV27, the J gene TRBJ2-5, with D tentatively TRBD2 (5 bases). Germline values: CDR1 MNHEY, CDR2 SMNVEV (reference sequence). Trimming took 3 bases from V and 1 from J, leaving 12 bases between them. The CDR3 loop spans 15 amino acids. CDR3 loop: CASSFSGWAQETQYF. The CDR3 nucleotides read TGTGCCAGCAGTTTCTCGGGGTGGGCCCAAGAGACCCAGTACTTC.

The chain combines TRBV20-1 with TRBJ2-7; D could derive from TRBD1 or TRBD2 (5 bases each). Germline CDR1 reads DFQATT; CDR2 reads SNEGSKA (reference sequence). The CDR3 is made up of 15 amino acids. V was trimmed by 6 bases and J by 0 bases, leaving 18 bases between them. The CDR3 nucleotides read TGCAGTGCCCCCGTGATGACAGCGGACTCCTACGAGCAGTACTTC. This sequence encodes CSAPVMTADSYEQYF.

The chain links TRBV29-1 to TRBJ1-1; D possibly corresponds to TRBD1 (6 bases). V gave up 2 bases and J gave up 6 bases, with 16 bases separating them. Germline V gene sequence: CDR1 SQVTM, CDR2 ANQGSEA. The CDR3 covers 14 residues. The CDR3, as DNA: TGCAGCGTTGAAAATCTGGGGGCGGTTTCTGAAGCTTTCTTT. Residues: CSVENLGAVSEAFF.

A few counts support this clonotype. A clone one base away is much larger, so this may be a read error. The chain has TRBV6-5 and TRBJ2-7, with a weak D call TRBD1 (5 bases). The CDR3 spans 14 residues. Trimming stripped 2 bases from V and 0 bases from J, with 8 bases between. Per germline, CDR1 MNHEY and CDR2 SVGAGI. CDR3 amino acids: CASSYGRVSYEQYF. The CDR3 region has the DNA TGTGCCAGCAGTTACGGCAGGGTCTCCTACGAGCAGTACTTC.

The CDR3 bases are TGTGCCAGCAGCCCCGCGAGGGCCCCTGGGGCCAACGTCCTGACTTTC. It codes for CASSPARAPGANVLTF. The rearrangement links TRBV12-3 or TRBV12-4 to TRBJ2-6; tentatively, D is TRBD2 (5 bases). V lost 6 bases, J lost 2 bases, and 14 bases lay in between. The CDR3 is 16 amino acids.

In its sample, this clonotype was seen a few times. The J gene is TRBJ2-7, the V gene TRBV6-2 or TRBV6-3; the match to TRBD2 covers 12 bases. The CDR3 totals 20 residues. V was pared by 2 bases and J by 2 bases, with 16 bases of the junction left unmatched. The germline CDR1 and CDR2 sequences are MNHEY and SVGEGT. This chain's CDR3 is CASSYPIRTSGELFTYEQYF. The CDR3 DNA sequence: TGTGCCAGCAGTTACCCGATTCGGACTAGCGGGGAACTCTTTACCTACGAGCAGTACTTC.

The chain has TRBV24-1 and TRBJ2-3; 12 nucleotides align to TRBD2. This CDR3 contains 16 residues. Germline V gives CDR1 KGHDR, CDR2 SFDVKD. V lost 4 bases to trimming and J lost 7 bases; unmatched junction nucleotides: 8. CDR3 nucleotide sequence: TGTGCCACCAGTGACCGTCGGACTAGCGGGATAAATACGCAGTATTTT. It translates to CATSDRRTSGINTQYF.

This chain uses TRBV12-3 or TRBV12-4 with TRBJ1-5, with 9 bases that match TRBD1. The CDR3 loop spans 15 amino acids. V trimming: 7 bases; J trimming: 4 bases; junction bases outside the gene matches: 8. The CDR3 DNA reads TGTGCCAGCATTTCCGGGACAGGGATAAATCAGCCCCAGCATTTT. Protein: CASISGTGINQPQHF.

The table lists this clonotype with many counts. The rearrangement joins TRBV20-1 to TRBJ2-5, with 7 nucleotides matching TRBD1. Germline V gives CDR1 DFQATT, CDR2 SNEGSKA (reference sequence). V gave up 2 bases and J gave up 0 bases; unmatched junction bases: 6. CDR3 length: 15 amino acids. As DNA, the CDR3 is TGCAGTGCTAGACCCTCGACAGGGCACCAAGAGACCCAGTACTTC. This codes for CSARPSTGHQETQYF.